A selection of T cell receptor beta chains follows, all from one sample in a study of cytomegalovirus exposure and HLA in healthy donors. The assay was immunoSEQ multiplex PCR, and TCRdb's table has in-frame clones only and misses some. Among roughly 180,000 clones listed, 85% were seen once. The sequenced sample consisted of PBMCs. Every receptor here comes from a boy between 2 and 15 years old in good health and CMV-seronegative. Each CDR3 is given with its conserved first and last residue. The D gene is left open where the match is weak. Where a row states a size, it is once, few, many or the class of an expanded clone; other rows omit it.

size,V,J,D,DNA,CDR3
.,TRBV7-9,TRBJ1-4,TRBD1,TGTGCCAGCAGCCCGGCGGACAGGTCCCTGTTTTTT,CASSPADRSLFF
.,TRBV6-5,TRBJ2-5,TRBD2,TGTGCCAGCAGTTACCCTAGCGGGGGGGGGTATGTGACCCAGTACTTC,CASSYPSGGGYVTQYF
.,TRBV7-8,TRBJ1-6,.,TGTGCCAGCAGCTTAATCTCAATCGACAGGACCAATTCACCCCTCCACTTT,CASSLISIDRTNSPLHF
.,TRBV6-6,TRBJ1-4,TRBD1,TGTGCCAGCAGCAGAGGACAGGCTGGAGCTGAAAAACTGTTTTTT,CASSRGQAGAEKLFF
.,TRBV25-1,TRBJ2-3,TRBD2,TGTGCCAGCAACCAGCGGGAGAGTTCAGATACGCAGTATTTT,CASNQRESSDTQYF
.,TRBV30,TRBJ2-1,.,TGTGCCTGGAGTGCGGGTAGCTCCTACAATGAGCAGTTCTTC,CAWSAGSSYNEQFF
.,TRBV10-1,TRBJ1-2,.,TGCGCCAGCAGTCATATGACCGGACAGAGTATAAGCACTAACTATGGCTACACCTTC,CASSHMTGQSISTNYGYTF
.,TRBV19,TRBJ1-1,.,TGTGCCAGTAAGAGGCTCACTGAAGCTTTCTTT,CASKRLTEAFF
.,TRBV29-1,TRBJ2-1,TRBD1,TGCAGCGTCCGAGGGCCCCAGGGGGAAGAGGGAGATGAGCAGTTCTTC,CSVRGPQGEEGDEQFF
.,TRBV30,TRBJ2-2,TRBD2,TGTGCCGTTCCCCCGGGACTAGCGGGAGGCTTGAACACCGGGGAGCTGTTTTTT,CAVPPGLAGGLNTGELFF
.,TRBV7-9,TRBJ1-5,.,TGTGCCAGCAGCTGGACAGACAGCAATCAGCCCCAGCATTTT,CASSWTDSNQPQHF
.,TRBV28,TRBJ2-7,TRBD2,TGTGCCAGCAGTTTCGGCGGGGGGAAATACGAGCAGTACTTC,CASSFGGGKYEQYF
.,TRBV5-1,TRBJ1-4,.,TGCGCCAGCAGTTGGGGACACATTAATGAAAAACTGTTTTTT,CASSWGHINEKLFF
.,TRBV28,TRBJ1-4,TRBD1,TGTGCCAGCAGTCTCGGGACAGCAACTAATGAAAAACTGTTTTTT,CASSLGTATNEKLFF
.,TRBV27,TRBJ2-3,.,TGTGCCAGCAGTTTACGGGTCGCAGATACGCAGTATTTT,CASSLRVADTQYF
.,TRBV7-2,TRBJ1-5,TRBD1,TGTGCCAGCAGCGAGGGACAGGGTGGGACCAAGCCCCAGCATTTT,CASSEGQGGTKPQHF
.,TRBV29-1,TRBJ1-2,.,TGCAGCGTTGAAGACGGGAGGGCCTATGGCTACACCTTC,CSVEDGRAYGYTF
.,TRBV19,TRBJ2-1,TRBD1,TGTGCCAGTAGTGATCCTAGACAGGGGCGGAATGAGCAGTTCTTC,CASSDPRQGRNEQFF
.,TRBV27,TRBJ2-1,TRBD2,TGTGCCAGCAGTTCGCCCCTCACTAGCGACAATGAGCAGTTCTTC,CASSSPLTSDNEQFF
.,TRBV29-1,TRBJ1-2,TRBD1,TGCAGCGCCGGGACAGAGAACTATGGCTACACCTTC,CSAGTENYGYTF
.,TRBV28,TRBJ1-2,.,TGTGCCAGCAGCTTGGTAGGGGCGGTGTATGGCTACACCTTC,CASSLVGAVYGYTF
.,TRBV6-1,TRBJ2-7,TRBD1,TGTGCCAGCAGTGAAGCGGCAGGGGGAACCTACGAGCAGTACTTC,CASSEAAGGTYEQYF
.,TRBV28,TRBJ1-5,TRBD1,TGTGCCAGCAGTTCGGACAGGGCGGGTCAGCCCCAGCATTTT,CASSSDRAGQPQHF
.,TRBV5-6,TRBJ2-5,.,TGTGCCAGCAGCTTTGGGGGGATGGGTTCCGAGACCCAGTACTTC,CASSFGGMGSETQYF
once,TRBV10-3,TRBJ1-5,TRBD1,TGTGCCATCGGGGAAAGACAGGGGAATCAGCCCCAGCATTTT,CAIGERQGNQPQHF
.,TRBV6-1,TRBJ2-7,TRBD2,TGTGCCAGCAGTCGGACTAGCCCCCCTTACTACGAGCAGTACTTC,CASSRTSPPYYEQYF
.,TRBV6-1,TRBJ1-6,.,TGTGCCAGCAGCGGCAACAGGCTGAGAGATTCACCCCTCCACTTT,CASSGNRLRDSPLHF
.,TRBV27,TRBJ2-1,TRBD1,TGTGCCAGCAGACAGGGGGCCCCCTACAATGAGCAGTTCTTC,CASRQGAPYNEQFF
.,TRBV5-5,TRBJ1-4,.,TGTGCCAGCAGCGGCGAGGTTGATTGGGATGAAAAACTGTTTTTT,CASSGEVDWDEKLFF